Sequencing of this T cell receptor beta chain was carried out in a study of radiotherapy plus CTLA-4 blockade in lung cancer. Study at large: Objective responses emerged in 15% to 20% of patients, and roughly 30% attained disease control.

Chemo-refractory metastatic non-small-cell lung cancer patients underwent focal radiation alongside CTLA-4 blockade with ipilimumab. Germline values: CDR1 SEHNR, CDR2 FQNEAQ (reference sequence). The CDR3 covers 18 residues. A word on this clone: Its antigen is not known. At one end, the junction sequence differs from germline, possibly due to a read error.

Regarding the study as a whole: Early clonal dynamics of blood T cells, together with interferon-beta, were reported as the best response predictor. Expansion of tumor-derived TCR clones was observed in blood after radiotherapy plus ipilimumab.

TCRdb's table, derived via immunoSEQ multiplex PCR, lists solely in-frame clones and lacks some. This sample carries about 25,000 clones, 70% to 75% of them seen once, and the ten largest clones take under 3.5%. This sample comprised peripheral blood, obtained from a patient treated with radiotherapy plus ipilimumab. This receptor was taken from a human donor with non-small cell lung cancer whose response to radiotherapy plus ipilimumab could not be evaluated. This chain uses TRBV7-9 with TRBJ2-2, with TRBD1 matching 7 bases. CDR3 nucleotide sequence: TGTGCCAGCAGCTTAAGATTCCGACAGGGTAGCCTTCCCGGAGAGCTGTTTTTT. The encoded protein is CASSLRFRQGSLPGELFF.